This T cell receptor (beta chain) comes out of a study of technical replicates of blood from a few donors. The V end was cut by 0 bases, the J end by 2 bases, with 9 bases between. Germline CDR1 reads SGHNT; CDR2 reads YYREEE (reference sequence). The CDR3 is 14 amino acids. Generated by immunoSEQ multiplex PCR, the TCRdb table keeps only in-frame clones and is missing some. The data contain about 100,000 clones, 95% of them seen just once; the ten biggest clones take up 0.21%. The clonotype was recovered from a human donor in good health. The V and J genes are TRBV5-4 and TRBJ2-7; D unresolved. The specimen was T cells isolated from PBMCs. This CDR3 is CASSLGSATYEQYF. In DNA, the CDR3 is TGTGCCAGCAGCTTGGGCAGTGCCACCTACGAGCAGTACTTC.